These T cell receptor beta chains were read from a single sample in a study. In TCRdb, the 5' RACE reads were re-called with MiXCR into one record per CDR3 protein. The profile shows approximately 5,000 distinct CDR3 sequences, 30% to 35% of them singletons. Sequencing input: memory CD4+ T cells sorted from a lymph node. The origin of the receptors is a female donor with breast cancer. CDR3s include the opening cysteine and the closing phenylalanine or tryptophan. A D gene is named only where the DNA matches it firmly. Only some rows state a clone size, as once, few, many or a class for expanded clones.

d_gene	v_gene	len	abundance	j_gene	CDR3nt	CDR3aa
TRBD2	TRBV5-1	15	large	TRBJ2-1	TGCGCCAGCAGCGGGGATCCCGGGACTAGCACTGAGCAGTTCTTC	CASSGDPGTSTEQFF
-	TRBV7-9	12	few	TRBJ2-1	TGTGCCAGCAGCTTCTACAGGGATGAGCAGTTCTTC	CASSFYRDEQFF
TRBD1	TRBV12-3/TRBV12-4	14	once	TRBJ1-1	TGTGCCAGCAGTCTACCGGACAGGACCGGGGACTTTTCCTTT	CASSLPDRTGDFSF
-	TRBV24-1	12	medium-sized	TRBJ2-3	TGTGCCACCTCCCGAGGCCAGAATACGCAGTATTTT	CATSRGQNTQYF
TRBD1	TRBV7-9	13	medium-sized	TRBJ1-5	TGTGCCAGCACCCTCACAGGGGATCAGCCCCAGCATTTT	CASTLTGDQPQHF
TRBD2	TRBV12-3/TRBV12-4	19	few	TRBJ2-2	TGTGCCAGCCACACCGCAAAAAAACTGGGACTAGTTCGCACCGGGGAGCTGTTTTTT	CASHTAKKLGLVRTGELFF
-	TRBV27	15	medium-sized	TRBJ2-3	TGTGCCAGCGGAAAGGGGGGTACCCACACAGATACGCAGTATTTT	CASGKGGTHTDTQYF
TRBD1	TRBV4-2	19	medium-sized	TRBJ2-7	TGTGCCAGCAGCCAAGATTCAGGCCTTGGGGACAGGTTGTCCTACGAGCAGTACTTC	CASSQDSGLGDRLSYEQYF
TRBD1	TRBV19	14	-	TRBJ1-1	TGTGCCAGTAGTACTTACAGGGGGCATACTGAAGCTTTCTTT	CASSTYRGHTEAFF
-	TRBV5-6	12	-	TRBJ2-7	TGTGCCAGCGGCCGATACAGGAACGAGCAGTACTTC	CASGRYRNEQYF
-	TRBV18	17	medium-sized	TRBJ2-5	TGTGCCAGCTCACCGCCGGGAATAGCAGGCCTACAAGAGACCCAGTACTTC	CASSPPGIAGLQETQYF
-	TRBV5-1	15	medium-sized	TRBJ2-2	TGCGCCAGCAGCACCCGGGCCACGAACACCGGGGAGCTGTTTTTT	CASSTRATNTGELFF
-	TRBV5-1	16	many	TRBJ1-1	TGCGCCAGCAGCCGGAACTCGGGGCAGGGAGGGACTGAAGCTTTCTTT	CASSRNSGQGGTEAFF
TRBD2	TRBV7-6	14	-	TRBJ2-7	TGTGCCAACAGCTTCGCTAGCGGGTCCTACGAGCAGTACTTC	CANSFASGSYEQYF
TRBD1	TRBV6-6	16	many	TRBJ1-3	TGTGCCAGCAGTGACCCTACAGGGGGCTTCGCTTCCGTAATATATTTT	CASSDPTGGFASVIYF
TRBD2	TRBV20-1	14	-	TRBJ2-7	TGCAGTGCTAACCCTAGCGGGAGCTCCTACGAGCAGTACTTC	CSANPSGSSYEQYF
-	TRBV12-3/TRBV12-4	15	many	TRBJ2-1	TGTGCCAGCAGCCAAAACGGGGCCACCTACAATGAGCAGTTCTTC	CASSQNGATYNEQFF
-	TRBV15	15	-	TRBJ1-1	TGTGCCACCAGCAGCAAGGGGGTTTTGAACACTGAAGCTTTCTTT	CATSSKGVLNTEAFF
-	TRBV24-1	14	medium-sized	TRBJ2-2	TGTGCCACCAGTGATTTGCTAGGGGCCGGGGAGCTGTTTTTT	CATSDLLGAGELFF
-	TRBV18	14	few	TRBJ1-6	TGTGCCAGCTCATCCGGGACACAGAATTCACCCCTCCACTTT	CASSSGTQNSPLHF
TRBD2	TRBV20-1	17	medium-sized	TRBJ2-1	TGCAGTGCTAGAGGGCGGACTAGCGGGAGGGCCAGCAATGAGCAGTTCTTC	CSARGRTSGRASNEQFF
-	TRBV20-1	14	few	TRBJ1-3	TGCAGTGCTAGAGATGGAGGGGATGGAAACACCATATATTTT	CSARDGGDGNTIYF
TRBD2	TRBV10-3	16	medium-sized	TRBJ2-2	TGTGCCATCACTGGAGATGCGGGAGGGCCATCCGGGGAGCTGTTTTTT	CAITGDAGGPSGELFF
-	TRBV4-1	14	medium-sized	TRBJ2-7	TGCGCCAGCAGCCCCACCCAGGGGCTGCGCGAGCAGTACTTC	CASSPTQGLREQYF
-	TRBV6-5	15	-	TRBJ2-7	TGTGCCAGCAGTTACATGCCACAGGGATACTACGAGCAGTACTTC	CASSYMPQGYYEQYF
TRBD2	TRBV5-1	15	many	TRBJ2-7	TGCGCCAGCAGCTTGGATACTAGCGGTTCCTACGAGCAGTACTTC	CASSLDTSGSYEQYF
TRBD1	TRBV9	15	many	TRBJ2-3	TGTGCCAGCAGCGGAAGACAGGGGTGGACAGATACGCAGTATTTT	CASSGRQGWTDTQYF
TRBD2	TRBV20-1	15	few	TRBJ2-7	TGCAGTGCTAGGGGACTAGCGGGGGAGGGAATGGAGCAGTACTTC	CSARGLAGEGMEQYF
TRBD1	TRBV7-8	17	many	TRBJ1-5	TGTGCCAGCAGCTCACCACAGGGGGTAATTGGCAATCAGCCCCAGCATTTT	CASSSPQGVIGNQPQHF
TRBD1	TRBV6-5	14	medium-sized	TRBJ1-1	TGTGCCAGCAGCAGACAGGGGGCAGGGACTGAAGCTTTCTTT	CASSRQGAGTEAFF
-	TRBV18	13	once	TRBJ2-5	TGCGCCAGCTCACCAACAAGACGAGAGACCCAGTACTTC	CASSPTRRETQYF
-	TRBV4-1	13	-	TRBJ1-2	TGCGCCAGCAGCCCTGATCAGGGGTATGGCTACACCTTC	CASSPDQGYGYTF
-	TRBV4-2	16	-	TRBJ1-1	TGTGCCAGCAGCCAAAAATCAGGTGTAGGAACTAATGAAGCTTTCTTT	CASSQKSGVGTNEAFF
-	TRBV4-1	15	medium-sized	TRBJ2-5	TGCGCCAGCAGCCGGGCTATAGGGTACCAAGAGACCCAGTACTTC	CASSRAIGYQETQYF
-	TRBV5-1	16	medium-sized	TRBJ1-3	TGCGCCAGCGCCACTGGGGCCCAAAGCTCTGGAAACACCATATATTTT	CASATGAQSSGNTIYF
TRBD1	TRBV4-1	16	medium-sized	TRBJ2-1	TGCGCCAGCAGTTTCCCCGAGCAGGGGGCTTACAATGAGCAGTTCTTC	CASSFPEQGAYNEQFF
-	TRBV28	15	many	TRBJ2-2	TGTGCCAGCAGTCCGTGGGGCAGGGAGACCGGGGAGCTGTTTTTT	CASSPWGRETGELFF
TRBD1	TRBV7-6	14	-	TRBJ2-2	TGTGCCAGCAGCGACAGGGACCCCGCCGGGGAGCTGTTTTTT	CASSDRDPAGELFF
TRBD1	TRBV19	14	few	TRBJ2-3	TGTGCCAGTAGTATCTCCAGGACAGGGGATACGCAGTATTTT	CASSISRTGDTQYF
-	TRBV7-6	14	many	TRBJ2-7	TGTGCCAGCAGCTTAGTACAGGGCGAGGACGAGCAGTACTTC	CASSLVQGEDEQYF
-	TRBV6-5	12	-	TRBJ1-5	TGTGCCAGCAGTTACGAGGTTCAGCCCCAGCATTTT	CASSYEVQPQHF
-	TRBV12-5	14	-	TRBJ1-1	TGTGCTAGTGGAACCCGTGGAGGGTCGGCTGAAGCTTTCTTT	CASGTRGGSAEAFF
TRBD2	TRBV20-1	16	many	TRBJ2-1	TGCAGTGCTTGGGGAGGGGGGACTAGCGGGAGCAATGAGCAGTTCTTC	CSAWGGGTSGSNEQFF
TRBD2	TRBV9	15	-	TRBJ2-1	TGTGCCAGCAGCTCCGTAGGGACTAGAGCCAATGAGCAGTTCTTC	CASSSVGTRANEQFF
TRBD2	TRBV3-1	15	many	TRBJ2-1	TGTGCCAGCAGCCAAGGGCCGGGAGGGAGCAATGAGCAGTTCTTC	CASSQGPGGSNEQFF
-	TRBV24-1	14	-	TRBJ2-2	TGTGCCACCAGTGATTTGCTAGGAACCGGGGAGCTGTTTTTT	CATSDLLGTGELFF
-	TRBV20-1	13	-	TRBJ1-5	TGCAGTGCTAGAGGGGATAGGGATCAGCCCCAGCATTTT	CSARGDRDQPQHF
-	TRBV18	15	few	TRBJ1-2	TGTGCCAGCTCACCTGCGAACCGACCTAACTATGGCTACACCTTC	CASSPANRPNYGYTF
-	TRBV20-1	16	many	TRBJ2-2	TGCAGTGCTAGAGATATGGCCGGGAAGAACACCGGGGAGCTGTTTTTT	CSARDMAGKNTGELFF
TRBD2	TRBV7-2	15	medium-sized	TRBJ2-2	TGTGCCAGCAGCTCAAAAGCGGGAGGCACCGGGGAGCTGTTTTTT	CASSSKAGGTGELFF
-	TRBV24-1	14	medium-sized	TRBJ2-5	TGTGCCACCAGTGATTTAGGGCTAGAAGAGACCCAGTACTTC	CATSDLGLEETQYF
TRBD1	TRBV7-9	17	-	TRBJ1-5	TGTGCCAGCAGCTTCGGGACAGGGGGAATGTGGAATCAGCCCCAGCATTTT	CASSFGTGGMWNQPQHF